Below are 18 T cell receptor beta chains sequenced from a single sample in a study of TIL therapy for anti-PD-1-resistant metastatic lung cancer. Noted time point: pre-treatment sample, taken before nivolumab and TIL therapy. Sequencing used immunoSEQ v3. Method: immunoSEQ multiplex PCR; TCRdb's copy keeps in-frame clones and lacks some. Of roughly 54,000 clones listed, around 90% were seen once; the top ten hold just over 2.5%. Material: blood, obtained at baseline. These TCRs come from a person aged 25 to 85 with non-small cell lung cancer.

The chain links TRBV27 to TRBJ1-1; D remains unclear. Germline V gene data show CDR1 as MNHEY and CDR2 as SMNVEV (reference sequence). CDR3 length: 13 residues. Trimming removed 4 bases from V and 2 bases from J, with 8 bases in between. The CDR3 sequence: CASSYVPNTEAFF. CDR3 nucleotides: TGTGCCAGCAGTTATGTGCCCAACACTGAAGCTTTCTTT.

The genes are TRBV12-3 or TRBV12-4 and TRBJ1-1; D is undetermined. The CDR3 loop spans 11 amino acids. Trimming shortened V by 4 bases and J by 6 bases, and 6 bases separated the two germline ends. Written as DNA, the CDR3 is TGTGCCAGCAGTTCTCATCCTGAAGCTTTCTTT. Translation gives CASSSHPEAFF.

The chain recombines TRBV2 with TRBJ2-1, with 8 bases that match TRBD2. The CDR3 loop spans 14 amino acids. Trimming removed 7 bases from V and 6 bases from J; junction bases left unmatched: 8. The germline V gene has CDR1 SNHLY and CDR2 FYNNEI. CDR3 protein: CASKGLVVANEQFF. The CDR3 nucleotides read TGTGCCAGCAAGGGACTAGTGGTTGCCAATGAGCAGTTCTTC.

J is TRBJ2-7 and V is TRBV10-2; D is unresolved. Trimming pared 6 bases from V and 5 bases from J, leaving 8 bases between. CDR1 WSHSY and CDR2 SAAADI come from the germline V gene. The CDR3 consists of 11 residues. CDR3 in amino acids: CASRELDEQYF. The DNA of the CDR3 is TGCGCCAGCAGGGAACTCGACGAGCAGTACTTC.

DNA for the CDR3: TGTGCCAGCAGCTTAGAAGGGGGTTCGGACGGGGAGCTGTTTTTT. Its protein product is CASSLEGGSDGELFF. The J gene is TRBJ2-2, the V gene TRBV13, with D possibly being TRBD1 (6 bases). Germline CDR1 PRHDT, CDR2 FYEKMQ (reference sequence). CDR3 length equals 15 residues. Deletions cut 1 base from V and 7 bases from J, with 13 bases between.

A single count supports this clone. The CDR3 protein is CASRSRGDTEAFF. CDR3 coding DNA: TGTGCCAGCAGGTCCCGGGGGGACACTGAAGCTTTCTTT. The chain combines TRBV6-1 with TRBJ1-1; a weak D match, TRBD1 (5 bases). CDR3 length: 13 residues. Germline V gene data show CDR1 as MNHNS and CDR2 as SASEGT. V gave up 6 bases and J gave up 3 bases, with 11 bases separating them.

This rearrangement joins TRBV3-1 (or the pseudogene TRBV3-2) to TRBJ1-5; TRBD1 matches 8 bases. The CDR3 runs 14 residues. V was clipped by 3 bases and J by 3 bases; unmatched bases: 1. Germline assignment: CDR1 LGHDT and CDR2 YNNKEL (reference sequence). This chain's CDR3 is CASSQGQANQPQHF. The DNA of the CDR3 is TGTGCCAGCAGCCAGGGACAGGCCAATCAGCCCCAGCATTTT.

The rearrangement joins TRBV9 to TRBJ2-1; tentatively, D is TRBD1 or TRBD2 (5 bases each). The CDR3 spans 18 residues. The V gene's germline CDR1 is SGDLS and CDR2 YYNGEE. Trimming removed 1 base from V and 8 bases from J, with 25 bases in between. The CDR3 spells CASSVNPSVGTEHDEQFF. The CDR3, as DNA: TGTGCCAGCAGCGTAAATCCGAGCGTCGGGACCGAGCACGATGAGCAGTTCTTC.

CDR3 in DNA: TGTGCCAGCAGTAAAGGGGGGACAGGGGTCGCCGACTACACCTTC. Its translation: CASSKGGTGVADYTF. The J gene is TRBJ1-2, the V gene TRBV3-1 (or the pseudogene TRBV3-2); 10 nucleotides agree with TRBD1. The germline V gene encodes CDR1 LGHDT and CDR2 YNNKEL (reference sequence). V lost 6 bases, J lost 10 bases, and 14 bases stayed unmatched. The CDR3 length is 15 residues.

CDR3 coding DNA: TGCGCCAGCAAGGGGGAAGCCTACGAGCAGTACTTC. Its translation is CASKGEAYEQYF. The rearrangement uses TRBV5-1 and TRBJ2-7; D might be TRBD1 (6 bases). The CDR3 has 12 amino acids. V was trimmed by 6 bases and J by 2 bases, leaving 9 bases between them. Germline lookup yields CDR1 SGHRS and CDR2 YFSETQ.

The chain employs TRBV19 and TRBJ1-1; 10 nucleotides match TRBD1. V lost 5 bases, J lost 2 bases, and 2 bases stayed unmatched. There are 14 residues in the CDR3. Germline V gene sequence: CDR1 LNHDA, CDR2 SQIVND (reference sequence). The CDR3 protein is CASSRTGGNTEAFF. CDR3 in DNA: TGTGCCAGTAGTCGGACAGGGGGAAACACTGAAGCTTTCTTT. Drawing the rest from reference TRBV19 and TRBJ1-1, the complete variable domain is DGGITQSPKYLFRKEGQNVTLSCEQNLNHDAMYWYRQDPGQGLRLIYYSQIVNDFQKGDIAEGYSVSREKKESFPLTVTSAQKNPTAFYLCASSRTGGNTEAFFGQGTRLTVV.

The chain has TRBV19 and TRBJ2-1, with D perhaps assigned TRBD1 or TRBD2 (7 bases each). V lost 0 bases to trimming and J lost 7 bases, with 10 bases between them. Germline assignment: CDR1 LNHDA and CDR2 SQIVND (reference sequence). The length of the CDR3 is 14 residues. The CDR3 sequence is CASSIDRGGNEQFF. The CDR3 DNA reads TGTGCCAGTAGTATAGACAGGGGGGGGAATGAGCAGTTCTTC.

The chain employs TRBV18 and TRBJ2-5; D gene ambiguous. The V gene lost 2 bases and the J gene lost 4 bases, with 17 bases spanning the gap. Germline CDR1 KGHSH, CDR2 LQKENI. CDR3 size: 16 residues. The CDR3 reads CASSPSISNSLETQYF. CDR3 nucleotides: TGTGCCAGCTCACCAAGCATCAGTAACTCCTTAGAGACCCAGTACTTC.

This chain links TRBV19 with TRBJ2-7; 8 nucleotides match TRBD1. This CDR3 contains 14 residues. V was pared by 9 bases and J by 3 bases, with 10 bases of the junction left unmatched. Germline V gene data show CDR1 as LNHDA and CDR2 as SQIVND (reference sequence). CDR3 loop: CASSISDRVYEQYF. The CDR3, as DNA: TGTGCCAGCTCCATCTCGGACAGGGTCTACGAGCAGTACTTC.

The chain carries TRBV24-1 and TRBJ2-1; 13 bases are a match to TRBD2. Losses at the gene ends were 4 bases for V and 8 bases for J; bases not matched to a gene: 7. The CDR3 has 16 amino acids. Germline lookup yields CDR1 KGHDR and CDR2 SFDVKD. The CDR3 reads CATSDPLAGGPDEQFF. CDR3 bases: TGTGCCACCAGTGACCCACTAGCGGGAGGGCCGGATGAGCAGTTCTTC.

The chain recombines TRBV10-3 with TRBJ2-7; 11 bases match TRBD1. Trimming cost V 2 bases and J 5 bases; bases outside gene matches: 11. The CDR3 is 17 amino acids. CDR1 is ENHRY, CDR2 SYGVKD, per germline. CDR3 nucleotides: TGTGCCATCAGTGAGGGGGATCGGACAGGGGGCCCCCACGAGCAGTACTTC. As protein: CAISEGDRTGGPHEQYF.

The V gene is TRBV19, the J gene TRBJ2-7; 9 bases fit TRBD1. The CDR3 loop spans 15 amino acids. Germline CDR1 is LNHDA and CDR2 is SQIVND (reference sequence). Trimming cost V 4 bases and J 5 bases; bases outside gene matches: 9. The chain's CDR3 is CASSTATGGTHEQYF. Written as DNA, the CDR3 is TGTGCCAGTAGTACAGCGACAGGGGGTACACACGAGCAGTACTTC.

The chain couples TRBV5-1 to TRBJ2-3; D assignment may be TRBD1 or TRBD2 (5 bases each). Germline V gives CDR1 SGHRS, CDR2 YFSETQ. The CDR3 has 14 residues. V was shortened by 4 bases and J by 6 bases, with 15 bases between the two germline ends. This CDR3 reads CASSPPGDRDTQYF. The CDR3 nucleotides read TGCGCCAGCAGCCCGCCCGGGGACCGGGATACGCAGTATTTT.